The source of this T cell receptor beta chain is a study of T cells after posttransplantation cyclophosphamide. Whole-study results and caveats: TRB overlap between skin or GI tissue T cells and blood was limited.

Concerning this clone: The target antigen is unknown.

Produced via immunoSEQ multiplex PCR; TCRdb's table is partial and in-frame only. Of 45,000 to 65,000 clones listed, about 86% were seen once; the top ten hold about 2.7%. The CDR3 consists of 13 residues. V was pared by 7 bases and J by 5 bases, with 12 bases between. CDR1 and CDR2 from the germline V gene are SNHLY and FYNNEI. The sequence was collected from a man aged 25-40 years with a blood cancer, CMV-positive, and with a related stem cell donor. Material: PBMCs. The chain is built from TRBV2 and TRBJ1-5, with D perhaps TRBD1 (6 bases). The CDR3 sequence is CASNRENDQPQHF. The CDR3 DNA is TGTGCCAGCAACAGGGAGAACGATCAGCCCCAGCATTTT.